What follows are 24 T cell receptor beta chains derived from one specimen sequenced in a study of blood T cell repertoires in COVID-19. The repertoire was sequenced with immunoSEQ multiplex PCR; TCRdb's copy has only in-frame clones and lacks some. The sample yields fewer than 300,000 clones, 80% to 90% seen once. The source material was peripheral blood. The source of these receptors is a woman aged 45 to 65 with acute or convalescent COVID-19.

The genes are TRBV11-3 and TRBJ1-1; 10 bases line up with TRBD1. The germline CDR1 and CDR2 sequences are SGHNT and YENEEA. This CDR3 comprises 13 residues. Trimming cost V 3 bases and J 7 bases; bases outside gene matches: 2. CDR3 bases: TGTGCCAGCAGCTTCGGACAGGGGGGTGAAGCTTTCTTT. The encoded protein is CASSFGQGGEAFF.

The J gene is TRBJ1-1, the V gene TRBV7-6, with D perhaps TRBD1 (5 bases). Trimming took off 1 base at V and 2 bases at J, with 11 bases between the two ends. The CDR3 totals 15 residues. The germline V gene has CDR1 SGHVS and CDR2 FNYEAQ. The chain's CDR3 is CASSLGAGKNTEAFF. CDR3 DNA: TGTGCCAGCAGCTTAGGGGCAGGGAAAAACACTGAAGCTTTCTTT.

The genes are TRBV29-1 and TRBJ2-7, with a possible D match to TRBD2 (5 bases). Per germline, CDR1 SQVTM and CDR2 ANQGSEA. This CDR3 has 11 amino acids. Trimming pared 4 bases from V and 5 bases from J, leaving 9 bases between. This CDR3 reads CSVGGSHEQYF. The CDR3 region has the DNA TGCAGCGTTGGTGGGAGCCACGAGCAGTACTTC.

V gene TRBV18 combines with J gene TRBJ1-4; 7 nucleotides agree with TRBD1. V dropped 4 bases and J dropped 0; count of bases not matched to a gene: 5. The CDR3 length is 16 residues. In germline, CDR1 is KGHSH, CDR2 LQKENI. The CDR3 region has the DNA TGTGCCAGCTCACTTGGACAGGCCGCAACTAATGAAAAACTGTTTTTT. Its translation is CASSLGQAATNEKLFF.

The chain combines TRBV24-1 with TRBJ2-2, with 9 bases matching TRBD1. V dropped 7 bases and J dropped 2; count of bases not matched to a gene: 4. The CDR3 totals 15 residues. Germline loops: CDR1 KGHDR, CDR2 SFDVKD. DNA for the CDR3: TGTGCCACCAGGAGGACAGGGGACAACACCGGGGAGCTGTTTTTT. It translates to CATRRTGDNTGELFF.

Notes on this clone: The same CDR3 also results from other DNA sequences found in this sample. This rearrangement joins TRBV27 to TRBJ1-2, with 10 positions matching TRBD1. Germline lookup yields CDR1 MNHEY and CDR2 SMNVEV (reference sequence). Trimming took 5 bases from V and 5 from J; bases not matched to a gene: 5. This CDR3 is built from 14 residues. The CDR3: CASSPRDRGYGYTF. CDR3 nucleotide sequence: TGTGCCAGCAGTCCCCGGGACAGGGGTTATGGCTACACCTTC.

This sequence joins TRBV27 and TRBJ1-1; D not certain. The CDR3 covers 14 residues. V lost 0 bases, J lost 1 base, and 6 bases lay in between. Per germline, CDR1 MNHEY and CDR2 SMNVEV (reference sequence). For the CDR3, the DNA is TGTGCCAGCAGTTTATCAGCGTGGAACACTGAAGCTTTCTTT. This sequence encodes CASSLSAWNTEAFF.

This rearrangement joins TRBV18 to TRBJ2-7; 10 bases are a match to TRBD2. The CDR3 has 15 residues. From germline, CDR1 is KGHSH and CDR2 LQKENI. With V trimmed by 2 bases and J by 7 bases, 8 bases remained unmatched. The CDR3 sequence is CASSPKLAGLGEQYF. CDR3 nucleotide sequence: TGTGCCAGCTCACCAAAACTAGCGGGACTTGGGGAGCAGTACTTC.

The chain recombines TRBV18 with TRBJ1-1, with unresolved D. The CDR3 is 14 residues long. Germline CDR1 is KGHSH and CDR2 is LQKENI. V was pared by 2 bases and J by 3 bases, with 10 bases between. As DNA, the CDR3 is TGTGCCAGCTCACCATCGGCCGGGTACACTGAAGCTTTCTTT. Amino acid sequence: CASSPSAGYTEAFF.

The chain is built from TRBV9 and TRBJ1-1, with a possible D match to TRBD1 (6 bases). Trimming pared 1 base from V and 6 bases from J, leaving 13 bases between. Germline CDR1 and CDR2: SGDLS and YYNGEE. The CDR3 is made up of 14 amino acids. The CDR3 DNA reads TGTGCCAGCAGCGTAATGGGGGCGCATTCTGAAGCTTTCTTT. Translating gives CASSVMGAHSEAFF.

This rearrangement joins TRBV7-3 to TRBJ1-5; D is uncertain. The CDR3 runs 14 residues. The V gene lost 3 bases and the J gene lost 7 bases, with 13 bases spanning the gap. Germline CDR1 reads SGHTA; CDR2 reads FQGTGA. The CDR3 DNA is TGTGCCAGCAGCTTGTACGGGGTTGGGCAGCCCCAGCATTTT. Translation: CASSLYGVGQPQHF.

The V and J genes are TRBV27 and TRBJ2-3, with TRBD2 matching 10 bases. V was clipped by 8 bases and J by 1 base; unmatched bases: 9. The CDR3 runs to 16 residues. Germline lookup yields CDR1 MNHEY and CDR2 SMNVEV (reference sequence). The CDR3: CASRAASGRGTDTQYF. In DNA, the CDR3 is TGTGCCAGCCGAGCCGCGAGCGGGAGGGGCACAGATACGCAGTATTTT.

The chain has TRBV28 and TRBJ2-3; 9 bases fit TRBD2. The trim removed 4 bases at V and 2 bases at J, leaving 7 bases unmatched. This CDR3 spans 16 amino acids. Germline lookup yields CDR1 MDHEN and CDR2 SYDVKM. CDR3 bases: TGTGCCAGCAGTTCGGGACCGGGACTAGCCACAGATACGCAGTATTTT. It translates to CASSSGPGLATDTQYF.

The gene calls are TRBV25-1 and TRBJ2-3, with D uncertain. Germline CDR1 is MGHDK and CDR2 is SYGVNS. Trimming shortened V by 2 bases and J by 1 base, and 13 bases separated the two germline ends. The CDR3 is 16 residues long. CDR3 in amino acids: CASSEQLHQGTDTQYF. CDR3 DNA: TGTGCCAGCAGTGAACAGCTACACCAGGGCACAGATACGCAGTATTTT.

The chain is built from TRBV6-5 and TRBJ2-3; 9 positions match TRBD2. The ends lost 2 bases at V and 2 bases at J; junction bases unmatched: 2. Germline CDR1 is MNHEY and CDR2 is SVGAGI. This CDR3 spans 15 amino acids. The DNA of the CDR3 is TGTGCCAGCAGTTACCTAGCGGGGTACACAGATACGCAGTATTTT. This translates into CASSYLAGYTDTQYF.

The table lists this clone with a few counts. This chain uses TRBV7-2 with TRBJ1-5; 8 bases map to TRBD1. The CDR3 is 16 residues long. Looked up from germline, CDR1 is SGHTA and CDR2 is FQGNSA. V lost 5 bases and J lost 3; bases outside the gene matches: 9. CDR3 loop: CASSIQGGGINQPQHF. In nucleotides, the CDR3 is TGTGCCAGCAGCATACAGGGGGGAGGTATCAATCAGCCCCAGCATTTT. Filled out from reference TRBV7-2 and TRBJ1-5, the complete variable domain reads GAGVSQSPSNKVTEKGKDVELRCDPISGHTALYWYRQSLGQGLEFLIYFQGNSAPDKSGLPSDRFSAERTGGSVSTLTIQRTQQEDSAVYLCASSIQGGGINQPQHFGDGTRLSIL.

V is TRBV5-1 and J is TRBJ1-1; TRBD1 might be the D (6 bases). V lost 2 bases and J lost 5, with 13 bases in between. The CDR3 length is 14 residues. The germline gives CDR1 SGHRS, CDR2 YFSETQ. The CDR3 here is CASSFRGARTEAFF. CDR3 in DNA: TGCGCCAGCAGCTTCAGGGGCGCTAGGACTGAAGCTTTCTTT.

The chain links TRBV5-1 to TRBJ2-3, with D perhaps matching TRBD2 (5 bases). Germline V lookup: CDR1 SGHRS, CDR2 YFSETQ. This CDR3 spans 15 amino acids. Trimming shortened V by 1 base and J by 0 bases, and 9 bases separated the two germline ends. CDR3: CASSLTRASTDTQYF. The CDR3 bases are TGCGCCAGCAGCTTGACTAGGGCTAGCACAGATACGCAGTATTTT.

This clone was observed a few times. The V gene is TRBV28, the J gene TRBJ2-1; tentative D call: TRBD2 (5 bases). This CDR3 is 15 amino acids long. Trimming pared 4 bases from V and 0 bases from J, leaving 10 bases between. Germline V lookup: CDR1 MDHEN, CDR2 SYDVKM. DNA of the CDR3: TGTGCCAGCAGTTCTAAGCGGATCTCCTACAATGAGCAGTTCTTC. It translates to CASSSKRISYNEQFF.

The V and J genes are TRBV4-3 and TRBJ1-6, with D possibly being TRBD1 (5 bases). The CDR3 runs 16 residues. The V and J ends lost 2 bases and 1 base respectively, with 9 bases between them. Germline V gene sequence: CDR1 LGHNA, CDR2 YSLEER. The CDR3, as DNA: TGCGCCAGCAGCCAAAACCCAGGGTCCTATAATTCACCCCTCCACTTT. It codes for CASSQNPGSYNSPLHF.

The chain's CDR3 is CASSESSGSNQPQHF. The DNA of the CDR3 is TGTGCCAGCAGTGAATCATCCGGGAGCAATCAGCCCCAGCATTTT. The J gene is TRBJ1-5, the V gene TRBV25-1; D remains ambiguous. The CDR3 consists of 15 residues. Trimming removed 1 base from V and 1 base from J, with 8 bases in between. Germline V gene data show CDR1 as MGHDK and CDR2 as SYGVNS.

This rearrangement joins TRBV19 to TRBJ1-1; perhaps TRBD1 as D (6 bases). Trimming left V 4 bases short and J 4 bases short, with 10 bases between. Germline loops: CDR1 LNHDA, CDR2 SQIVND (reference sequence). CDR3 length equals 13 residues. CDR3 sequence reads: CASSTGQGTEAFF. CDR3 DNA sequence: TGTGCCAGTAGTACGGGACAAGGCACTGAAGCTTTCTTT.

The chain links TRBV27 to TRBJ2-3; 15 bases align to TRBD2. CDR3 length equals 16 residues. Trimming at V came to 6 bases and at J to 4 bases, leaving 5 bases not matched to a gene. Per germline, CDR1 MNHEY and CDR2 SMNVEV (reference sequence). The CDR3 region is CASSPGLAGGPDTQYF. CDR3 bases: TGTGCCAGCAGCCCGGGACTAGCGGGAGGCCCAGATACGCAGTATTTT.

The chain joins TRBV21-1 to TRBJ2-3; the listed D gene, TRBD2, was not tested against the DNA. TRBV21-1 is marked as a pseudogene. The CDR3 consists of 17 residues. This CDR3 is CASSEPRLAGGTDTQYF. The CDR3 nucleotides read TGTGCCAGCAGCGAACCTAGACTAGCGGGAGGAACAGATACGCAGTATTTT.